This T cell receptor (beta chain) is from a study of T cell responses to AZD1222 COVID-19 vaccine. The length of the CDR3 is 14 residues. V dropped 5 bases and J dropped 6 bases, with 11 bases sitting between them. The germline V gene has CDR1 MNHEY and CDR2 SMNVEV (reference sequence). The sample holds one count of this clone. The antigen is unknown. Overall study findings and caveats: Repertoire samples came only from after the peak T cell response.

Libraries were prepared by immunoSEQ multiplex PCR; TCRdb keeps only in-frame clonotypes and omits some of them. The sample includes approximately 150,000 clones, about 91% of them seen just once. This clonotype was sampled from an adult who received the AZD1222 COVID-19 vaccine. The genes are TRBV27 and TRBJ1-6, with D possibly matching TRBD1 (5 bases). The source material was peripheral blood, sampled 28 days after the second AZD1222 dose. The chain's CDR3 is CASSLARANSPLHF. The CDR3 coding sequence is TGTGCCAGCAGTCTTGCCAGGGCTAATTCACCCCTCCACTTT.